The following is a TCR beta chain sequence with its context. Germline CDR1 reads SGHDT; CDR2 reads YYEEEE. This CDR3 is 16 amino acids long. Trimming removed 4 bases at V and 0 bases at J, with 16 bases between. TCRdb analysed the 5' RACE reads with MiXCR anew, one entry per CDR3 protein. Seen here are nearly 55,000 distinct CDR3 sequences, roughly 15% observed once, and the top ten hold about 2.1%. The chain carries TRBV5-6 and TRBJ2-5, with D unclear. This receptor was obtained from a female donor with breast cancer. The sequencing input was naive CD4+ T cells sorted from blood. Subset described: naive CD4+ T cells, CD4+CD45RA+CD25-. CDR3 sequence (DNA): TGTGCCAGCAGCGGGAAATTGGACGGGTACCAAGAGACCCAGTACTTC. Protein sequence: CASSGKLDGYQETQYF.